This T cell receptor (beta chain) originates from a study of CXCR3-negative and CXCR3-positive naive CD8 T cells (dated by TCRdb to the late 2010s). Turning to the overall study: In total, some 150 million TRB reads were obtained, corresponding to roughly 1.5 +/- 0.3 million reads per library. The diversity and physicochemical repertoire analyses included about a dozen donors pooled from two independent experiments. Naive subsets from 5 donors and memory cells from 3 donors were included in the TRBV-TRBJ cluster analysis.

Reads for this sample came from a NextSeq 550. The Human TCR Profiling Kit (MiLaboratory) was used to prepare UMI-labeled 5' RACE TRB cDNA libraries. cDNA synthesis used the entire amount of extracted RNA, and PCR amplification then used the entire amount of cDNA produced. Libraries were prepared in parallel with an identical number of PCR cycles. As for the original processing: With a requirement of at least two reads per UMI, MIGEC and MiXCR extracted about 50,000 +/- 10,000 unique UMI-labeled TRB cDNA molecules per library. Each library averaged roughly 36,000 +/- 9,600 functional in-frame TRB CDR3 nucleotide clonotypes without stop codons. After each sample was downsampled to 5000 UMI-labeled TRB molecules, VDJtools was used to calculate diversity metrics such as normalized Shannon-Wiener and Chao1. For the central five CDR3 residues, VDJtools calculated physicochemical properties weighted by clonotype size, namely interaction energy, strength, volume and Kidera factor 4. After the reads were reprocessed by TCRdb, one entry was made per CDR3 protein sequence, with no DNA. What appears here as the V and J calls and clone size reflects TCRdb's work, not the paper's. The sample's clone listing holds 8,000 to 9,500 distinct CDR3 sequences. The ten largest make up around 1.9% of the sample.

This clonotype is medium-sized (0.01 to 0.1%) by its frequency; no count is available. Its cognate antigen has yet to be identified. Spanning cysteine to phenylalanine, the CDR3 consists of 14 amino acids. DNA for this receptor is not on file. CDR1 LNHNV and CDR2 YYDKDF were looked up in the germline V gene (reference sequence). Each CD8+ T cell subset was flow-sorted in triplicate, with approximately 300,000 cells per subset placed directly into RLT lysis buffer. Naive CD8+ T cells were defined stringently as CD45RO-CCR7+CD27+CD95- to exclude memory contaminants. Peripheral blood mononuclear cells were isolated from buffy coats by standard density gradient centrifugation. A FACSAria III was used to flow-sort naive CXCR3-negative and CXCR3-positive CD8+ T cells. Total RNA was extracted from sorted cells with an RNeasy Mini Kit. General findings and caveats noted by the study authors: Compared with CXCR3-negative naive cells, CXCR3-positive naive cells had TRB CDR3s with higher hydrophobicity (lower Kidera factor 4), lower energy, and higher strength and volume indices. CXCR3 expression partially decreased after cryopreservation, so most assays used freshly isolated PBMCs. Within the same donor, TRBV-TRBJ usage looked similar between naive CXCR3-negative and CXCR3-positive cells, but memory cells had distinct patterns. Repertoire diversity was comparably high in both naive subsets but much lower in memory CD8+ T cells. Because surface CD5, which is linked to self-reactivity in mice, was comparable between the naive subsets, TCR interaction strength was also inferred from the physicochemical properties of TRB CDR3s.

Sequenced sample: naive CXCR3- CD8+ T cells from blood. According to the study, the label for this sample's cell subset or site signals: CD45RO-CCR7+CD27+CD95- naive CD8+ T cells lacking CXCR3 (TNR3-). The chain employs TRBV15 and TRBJ2-5; TCRdb gives TRBD2 as the D gene, but with no DNA this cannot be confirmed. This sequence originates from a human donor in good health. Some clones in this sample may be carry-over from other donors' samples. This receptor carries the CDR3 CATSRVEGQETQYF. Full variable domain (CDR3 extended with the reference TRBV15 and TRBJ2-5 proteins): DAMVIQNPRYQVTQFGKPVTLSCSQTLNHNVMYWYQQKSSQAPKLLFHYYDKDFNNEADTPDNFQSRRPNTSFCFLDIRSPGLGDTAMYLCATSRVEGQETQYFGPGTRLLVL.